The present entry profiles one TCR beta chain with its context. Original analysis: Nucleated cell number was recorded as an estimate derived from reference gene primer amplification. Sequenced by immunoSEQ multiplex PCR; TCRdb stores in-frame clones only, minus some. The V and J calls and clone size are taken from that table; D and trimming were inferred from the DNA. The sample holds 250,000 to 300,000 clones; around 81% are singletons and the top ten take around 2.9%. This specimen comes from a study of blood T cell repertoires in COVID-19. At the level of the study: The study drew acute and convalescent COVID-19 samples from the United States, Italy and Spain.

Germline values: CDR1 LNHDA, CDR2 SQIVND (reference sequence). The CDR3 is 17 residues long. The J segment lost 5 bases and the V segment lost 5 bases, leaving 15 bases of the junction unmatched. The V call is TRBV19, the J call TRBJ1-5; 7 nucleotides agree with TRBD1. The material sequenced was peripheral blood. This TCR derives from a woman in her fifties or sixties with active or convalescent COVID-19. The DNA of the CDR3 is TGTGCCAGTAGTTTCAGAGGGGGCAGATTGTGGGATCAGCCCCAGCATTTT. As protein: CASSFRGGRLWDQPQHF.